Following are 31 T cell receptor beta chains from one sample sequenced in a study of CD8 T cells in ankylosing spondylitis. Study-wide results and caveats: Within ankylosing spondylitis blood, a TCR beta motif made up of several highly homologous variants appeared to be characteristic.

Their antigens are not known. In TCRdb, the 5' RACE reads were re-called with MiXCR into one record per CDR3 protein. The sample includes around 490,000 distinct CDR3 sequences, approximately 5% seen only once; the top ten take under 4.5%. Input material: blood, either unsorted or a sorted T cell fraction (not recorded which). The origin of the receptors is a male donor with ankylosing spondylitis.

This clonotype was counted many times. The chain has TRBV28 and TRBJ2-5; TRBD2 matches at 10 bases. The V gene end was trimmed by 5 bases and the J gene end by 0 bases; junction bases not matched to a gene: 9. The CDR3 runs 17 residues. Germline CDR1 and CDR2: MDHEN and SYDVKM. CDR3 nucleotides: TGTGCCAGCAGTGCCGGCCTAGCGGGGGATTACCAAGAGACCCAGTACTTC. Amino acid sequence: CASSAGLAGDYQETQYF.

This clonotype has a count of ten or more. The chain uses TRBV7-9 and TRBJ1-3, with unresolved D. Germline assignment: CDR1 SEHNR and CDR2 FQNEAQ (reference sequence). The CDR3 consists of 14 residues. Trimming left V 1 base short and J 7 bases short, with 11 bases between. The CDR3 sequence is CASSLVLPGNTIYF. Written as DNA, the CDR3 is TGTGCCAGCAGCTTAGTGCTCCCGGGGAACACCATATATTTT.

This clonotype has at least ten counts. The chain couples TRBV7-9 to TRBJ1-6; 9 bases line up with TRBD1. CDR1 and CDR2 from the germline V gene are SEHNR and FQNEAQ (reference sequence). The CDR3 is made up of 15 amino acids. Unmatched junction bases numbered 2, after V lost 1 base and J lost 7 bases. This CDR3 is CASSLVGTGNSPLHF. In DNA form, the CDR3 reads TGTGCCAGCAGCTTAGTAGGGACAGGGAATTCACCCCTCCACTTT.

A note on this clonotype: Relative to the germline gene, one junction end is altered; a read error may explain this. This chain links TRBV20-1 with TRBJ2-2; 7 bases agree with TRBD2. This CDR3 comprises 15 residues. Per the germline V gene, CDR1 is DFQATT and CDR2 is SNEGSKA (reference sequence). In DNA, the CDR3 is TGCTGTGCTAGAGTCGCGGGAGCTAACACCGGGGAGCTGTTTTTT. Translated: CCARVAGANTGELFF.

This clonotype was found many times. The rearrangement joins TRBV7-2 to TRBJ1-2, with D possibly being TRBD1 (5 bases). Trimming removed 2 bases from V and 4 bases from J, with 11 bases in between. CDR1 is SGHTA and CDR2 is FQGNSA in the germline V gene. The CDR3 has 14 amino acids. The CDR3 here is CASSLTFGGYGYTF. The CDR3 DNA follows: TGTGCCAGCAGCTTAACGTTCGGGGGCTATGGCTACACCTTC.

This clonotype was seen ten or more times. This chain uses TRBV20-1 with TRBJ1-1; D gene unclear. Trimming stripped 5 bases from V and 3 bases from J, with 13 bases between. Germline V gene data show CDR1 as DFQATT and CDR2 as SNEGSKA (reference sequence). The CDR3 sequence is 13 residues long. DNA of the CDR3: TGCAGTGCTTCGACACCTAAGGACACTGAAGCTTTCTTT. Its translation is CSASTPKDTEAFF.

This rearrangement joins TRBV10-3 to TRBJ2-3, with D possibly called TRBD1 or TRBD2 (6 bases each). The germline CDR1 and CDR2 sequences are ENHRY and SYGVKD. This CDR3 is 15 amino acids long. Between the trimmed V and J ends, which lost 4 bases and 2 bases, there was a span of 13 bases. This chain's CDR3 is CAISVEGGSTDTQYF. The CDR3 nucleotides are TGTGCCATCAGTGTAGAGGGGGGTTCCACAGATACGCAGTATTTT.

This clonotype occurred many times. CDR3 sequence reads: CASRHGQGGYEQYF. CDR3 bases: TGTGCCAGCCGACACGGACAGGGAGGATACGAGCAGTACTTC. The V gene is TRBV6-2 or TRBV6-3, the J gene TRBJ2-7; the match to TRBD1 covers 8 bases. In germline, CDR1 is MNHEY, CDR2 SVGEGT. There are 14 residues in the CDR3. V lost 8 bases, J lost 4 bases, and 10 bases stayed unmatched.

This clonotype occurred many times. DNA of the CDR3: TGCAGTGCTAGTCCTCTGTCACAATACCCCAATGAGCAGTTCTTC. Amino acids: CSASPLSQYPNEQFF. The chain links TRBV20-1 to TRBJ2-1; no clear D. Germline assignment: CDR1 DFQATT and CDR2 SNEGSKA (reference sequence). V was pared by 3 bases and J by 6 bases, with 18 bases between. CDR3 length: 15 amino acids.

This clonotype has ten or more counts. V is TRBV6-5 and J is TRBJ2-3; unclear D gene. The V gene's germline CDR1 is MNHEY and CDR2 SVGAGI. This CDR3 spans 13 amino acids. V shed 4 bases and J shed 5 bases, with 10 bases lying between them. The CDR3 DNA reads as TGTGCCAGCAGTTCAACGGTTGTAGATACGCAGTATTTT. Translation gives CASSSTVVDTQYF.

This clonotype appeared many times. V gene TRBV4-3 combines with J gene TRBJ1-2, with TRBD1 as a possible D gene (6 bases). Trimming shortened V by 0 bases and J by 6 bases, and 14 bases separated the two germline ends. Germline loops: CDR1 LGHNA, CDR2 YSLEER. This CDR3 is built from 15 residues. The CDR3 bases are TGCGCCAGCAGCCAAGATCTGGCAGGGGATGATGGCTACACCTTC. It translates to CASSQDLAGDDGYTF.

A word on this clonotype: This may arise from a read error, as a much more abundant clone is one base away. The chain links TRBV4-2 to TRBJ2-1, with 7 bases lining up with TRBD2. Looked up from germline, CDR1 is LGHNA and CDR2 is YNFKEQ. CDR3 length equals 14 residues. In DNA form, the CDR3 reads TGTGCCAGCAGCCAAGATGGGAGGGTGCATGAGCAGATCTTC. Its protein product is CASSQDGRVHEQIF.

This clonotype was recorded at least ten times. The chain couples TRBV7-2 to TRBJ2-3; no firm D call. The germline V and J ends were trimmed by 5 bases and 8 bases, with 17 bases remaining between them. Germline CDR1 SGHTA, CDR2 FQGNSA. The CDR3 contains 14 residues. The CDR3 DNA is TGTGCCAGCAGCCTCATTCTAGGGTCCGTTACGCAGTATTTT. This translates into CASSLILGSVTQYF.

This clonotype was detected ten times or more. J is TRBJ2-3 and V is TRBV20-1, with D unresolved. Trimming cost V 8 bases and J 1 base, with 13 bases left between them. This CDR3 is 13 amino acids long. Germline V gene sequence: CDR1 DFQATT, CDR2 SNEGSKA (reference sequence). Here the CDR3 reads CSSIESGTDTQYF. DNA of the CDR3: TGCAGTTCTATCGAGAGCGGCACAGATACGCAGTATTTT.

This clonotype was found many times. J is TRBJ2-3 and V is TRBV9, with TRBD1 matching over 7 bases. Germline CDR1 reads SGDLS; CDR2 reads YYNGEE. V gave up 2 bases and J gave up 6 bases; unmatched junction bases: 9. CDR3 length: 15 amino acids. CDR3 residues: CASSVDRASGDTQYF. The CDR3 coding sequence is TGTGCCAGCAGCGTTGACAGGGCTTCTGGGGATACGCAGTATTTT.

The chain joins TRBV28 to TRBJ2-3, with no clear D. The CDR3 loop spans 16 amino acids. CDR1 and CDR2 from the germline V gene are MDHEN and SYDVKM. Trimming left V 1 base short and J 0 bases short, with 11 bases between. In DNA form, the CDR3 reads TGTGCCAGCAGTTTATCCCCAGACCCTAGCACAGATACGCAGTATTTT. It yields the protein CASSLSPDPSTDTQYF.

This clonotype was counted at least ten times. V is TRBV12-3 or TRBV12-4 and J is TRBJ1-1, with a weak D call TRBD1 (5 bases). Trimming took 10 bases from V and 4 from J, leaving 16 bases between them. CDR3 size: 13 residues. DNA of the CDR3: TGTGCCATAACACAGGAATTGGTCACTGAAGCTTTCTTT. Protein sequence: CAITQELVTEAFF.

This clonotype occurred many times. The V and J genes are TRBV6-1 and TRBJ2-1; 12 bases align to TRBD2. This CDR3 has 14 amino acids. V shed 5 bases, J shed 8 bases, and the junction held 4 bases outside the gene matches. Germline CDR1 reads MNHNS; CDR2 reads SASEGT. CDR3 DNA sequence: TGTGCCAGCAGTAATGGACTAGCGGGATATGAGCAGTTCTTC. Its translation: CASSNGLAGYEQFF.

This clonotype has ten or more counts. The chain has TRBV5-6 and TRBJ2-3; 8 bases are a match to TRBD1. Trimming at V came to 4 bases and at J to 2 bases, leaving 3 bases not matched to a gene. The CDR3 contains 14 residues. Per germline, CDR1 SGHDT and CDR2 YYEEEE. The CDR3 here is CASSPGQDTDTQYF. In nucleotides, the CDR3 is TGTGCCAGCAGCCCGGGACAGGACACAGATACGCAGTATTTT.

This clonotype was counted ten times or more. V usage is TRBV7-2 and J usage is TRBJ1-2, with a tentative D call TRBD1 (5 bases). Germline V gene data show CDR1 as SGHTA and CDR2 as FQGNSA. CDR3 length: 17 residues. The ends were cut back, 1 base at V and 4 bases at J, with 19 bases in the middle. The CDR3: CASSLVGEFRVIYGYTF. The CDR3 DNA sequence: TGTGCCAGCAGCTTAGTAGGGGAGTTCCGCGTAATCTATGGCTACACCTTC.

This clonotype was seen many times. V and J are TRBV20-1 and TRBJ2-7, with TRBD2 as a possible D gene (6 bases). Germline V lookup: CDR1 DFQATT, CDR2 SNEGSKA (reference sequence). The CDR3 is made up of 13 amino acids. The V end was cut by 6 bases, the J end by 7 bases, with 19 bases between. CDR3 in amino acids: CSASRDSRSEQYF. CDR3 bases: TGCAGTGCATCCCGGGACTCCCGGTCGGAGCAGTACTTC.

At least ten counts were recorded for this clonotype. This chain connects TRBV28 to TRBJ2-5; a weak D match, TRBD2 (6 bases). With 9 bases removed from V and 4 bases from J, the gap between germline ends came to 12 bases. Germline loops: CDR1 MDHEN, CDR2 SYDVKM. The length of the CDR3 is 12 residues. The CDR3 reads CASRRVSETQYF. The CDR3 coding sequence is TGTGCCAGTCGGAGGGTTTCAGAGACCCAGTACTTC.

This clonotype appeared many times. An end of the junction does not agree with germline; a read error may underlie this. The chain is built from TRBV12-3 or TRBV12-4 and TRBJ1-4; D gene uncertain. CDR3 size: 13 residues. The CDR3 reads CASSPGTSEKLFF. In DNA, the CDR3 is TGTGCCAGCAGCCCCGGAACTAGTGAAAAACTGTTTTTT.

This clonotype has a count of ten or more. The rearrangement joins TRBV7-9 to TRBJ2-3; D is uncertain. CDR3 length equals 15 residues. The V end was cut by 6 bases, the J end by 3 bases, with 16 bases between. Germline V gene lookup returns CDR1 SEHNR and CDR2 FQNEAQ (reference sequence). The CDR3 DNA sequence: TGTGCCAGCAGTCAACCCGGCTTGGGAACAGATACGCAGTATTTT. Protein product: CASSQPGLGTDTQYF.

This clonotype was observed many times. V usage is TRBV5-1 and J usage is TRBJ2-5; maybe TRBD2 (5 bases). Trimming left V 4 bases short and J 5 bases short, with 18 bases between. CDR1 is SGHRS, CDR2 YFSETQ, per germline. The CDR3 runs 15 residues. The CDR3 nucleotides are TGCGCCAGCAGCACTAATCCTAGCAGTGGGGAGACCCAGTACTTC. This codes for CASSTNPSSGETQYF.

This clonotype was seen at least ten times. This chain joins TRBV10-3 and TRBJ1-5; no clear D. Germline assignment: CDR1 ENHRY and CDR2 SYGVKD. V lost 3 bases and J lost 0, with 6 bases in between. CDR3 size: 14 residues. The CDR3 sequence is CAISDQNSNQPQHF. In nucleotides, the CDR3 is TGTGCCATCAGTGATCAGAATAGCAATCAGCCCCAGCATTTT.

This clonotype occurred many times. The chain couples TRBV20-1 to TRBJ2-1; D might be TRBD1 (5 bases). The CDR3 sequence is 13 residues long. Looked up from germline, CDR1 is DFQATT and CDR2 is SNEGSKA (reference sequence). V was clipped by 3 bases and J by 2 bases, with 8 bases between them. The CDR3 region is CSARGLAYNEQFF. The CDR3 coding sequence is TGCAGTGCTAGGGGGCTAGCCTACAATGAGCAGTTCTTC.

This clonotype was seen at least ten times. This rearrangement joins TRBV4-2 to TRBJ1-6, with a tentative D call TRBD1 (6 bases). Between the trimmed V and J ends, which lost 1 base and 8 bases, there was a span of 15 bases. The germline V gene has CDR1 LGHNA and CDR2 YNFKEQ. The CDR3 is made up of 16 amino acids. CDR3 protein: CASSQGLDSLYSPLHF. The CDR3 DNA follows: TGTGCCAGCAGCCAAGGCCTGGACAGTCTTTATTCACCCCTCCACTTT.

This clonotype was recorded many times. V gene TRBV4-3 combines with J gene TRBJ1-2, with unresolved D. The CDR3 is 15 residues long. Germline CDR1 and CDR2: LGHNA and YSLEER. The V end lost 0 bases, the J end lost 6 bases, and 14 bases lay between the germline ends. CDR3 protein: CASSQDSILRDGYTF. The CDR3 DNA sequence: TGCGCCAGCAGCCAAGATTCGATCCTGAGGGATGGCTACACCTTC.

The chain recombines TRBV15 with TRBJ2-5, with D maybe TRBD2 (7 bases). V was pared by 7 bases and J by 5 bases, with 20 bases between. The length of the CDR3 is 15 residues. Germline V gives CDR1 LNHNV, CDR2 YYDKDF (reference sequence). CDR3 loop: CATTSIGGGWETQYF. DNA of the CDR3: TGTGCCACCACCAGTATAGGGGGGGGATGGGAGACCCAGTACTTC.

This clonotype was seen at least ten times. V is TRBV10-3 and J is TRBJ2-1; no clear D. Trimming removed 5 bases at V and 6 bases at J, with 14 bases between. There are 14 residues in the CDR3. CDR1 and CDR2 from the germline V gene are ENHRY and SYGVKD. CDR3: CAISMYRAANEQFF. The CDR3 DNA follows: TGTGCCATCAGTATGTACCGGGCCGCCAATGAGCAGTTCTTC.